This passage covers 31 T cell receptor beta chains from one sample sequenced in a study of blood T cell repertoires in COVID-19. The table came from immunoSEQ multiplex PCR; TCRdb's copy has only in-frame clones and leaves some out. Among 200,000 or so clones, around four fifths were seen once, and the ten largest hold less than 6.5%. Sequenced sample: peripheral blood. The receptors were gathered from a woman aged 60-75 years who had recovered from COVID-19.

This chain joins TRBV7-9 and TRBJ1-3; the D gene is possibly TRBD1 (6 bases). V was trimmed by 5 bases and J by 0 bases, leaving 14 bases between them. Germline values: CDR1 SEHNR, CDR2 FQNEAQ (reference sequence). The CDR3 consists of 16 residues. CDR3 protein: CASSGLRTVSGNTIYF. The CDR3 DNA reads TGTGCCAGCAGCGGCCTCCGGACAGTCTCTGGAAACACCATATATTTT.

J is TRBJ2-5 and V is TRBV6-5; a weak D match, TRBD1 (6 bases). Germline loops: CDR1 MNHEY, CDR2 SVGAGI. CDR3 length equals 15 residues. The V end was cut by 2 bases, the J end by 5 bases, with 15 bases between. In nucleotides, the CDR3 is TGTGCCAGCAGTTACGTGCAGGGGTCTAGGGAGACCCAGTACTTC. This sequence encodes CASSYVQGSRETQYF.

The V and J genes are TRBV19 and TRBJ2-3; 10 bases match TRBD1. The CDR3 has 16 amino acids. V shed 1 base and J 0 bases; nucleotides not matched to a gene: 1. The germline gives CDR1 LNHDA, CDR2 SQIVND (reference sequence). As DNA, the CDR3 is TGTGCCAGTAGTATAGGGGGACAGGGGAGCACAGATACGCAGTATTTT. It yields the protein CASSIGGQGSTDTQYF. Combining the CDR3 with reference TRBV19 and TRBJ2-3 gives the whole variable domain DGGITQSPKYLFRKEGQNVTLSCEQNLNHDAMYWYRQDPGQGLRLIYYSQIVNDFQKGDIAEGYSVSREKKESFPLTVTSAQKNPTAFYLCASSIGGQGSTDTQYFGPGTRLTVL.

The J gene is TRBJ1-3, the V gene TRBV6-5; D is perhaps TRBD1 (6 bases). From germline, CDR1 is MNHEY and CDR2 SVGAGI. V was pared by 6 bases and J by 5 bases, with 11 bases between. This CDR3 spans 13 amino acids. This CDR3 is CASSPGQRNTIYF. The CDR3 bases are TGTGCCAGCAGCCCAGGACAGAGAAACACCATATATTTT.

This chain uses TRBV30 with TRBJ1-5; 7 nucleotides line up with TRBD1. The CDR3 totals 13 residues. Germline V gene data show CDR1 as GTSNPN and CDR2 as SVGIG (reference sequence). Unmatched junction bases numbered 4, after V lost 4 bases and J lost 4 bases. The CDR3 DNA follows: TGTGCCTGGAAGGGGACAGCTAATCAGCCCCAGCATTTT. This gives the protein CAWKGTANQPQHF.

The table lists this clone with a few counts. The CDR3 loop reads CASSLPGLNTEAFF. CDR3 DNA: TGTGCCAGCAGCTTACCAGGTTTGAACACTGAAGCTTTCTTT. This chain connects TRBV7-9 to TRBJ1-1; no clear D. The CDR3 is 14 residues long. Germline values: CDR1 SEHNR, CDR2 FQNEAQ (reference sequence). V was pared by 2 bases and J by 0 bases, with 7 bases between. Full variable domain (remainder filled in from reference TRBV7-9 and TRBJ1-1): DTGVSQNPRHKITKRGQNVTFRCDPISEHNRLYWYRQTLGQGPEFLTYFQNEAQLEKSRLLSDRFSAERPKGSFSTLEIQRTEQGDSAMYLCASSLPGLNTEAFFGQGTRLTVV.

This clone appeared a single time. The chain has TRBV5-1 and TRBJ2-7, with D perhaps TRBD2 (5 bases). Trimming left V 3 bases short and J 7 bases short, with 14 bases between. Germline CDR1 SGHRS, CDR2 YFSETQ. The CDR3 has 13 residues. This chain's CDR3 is CASSSASLGEQYF. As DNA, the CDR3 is TGCGCCAGCAGCTCGGCTAGCCTTGGAGAGCAGTACTTC. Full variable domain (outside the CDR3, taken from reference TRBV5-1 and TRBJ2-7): KAGVTQTPRYLIKTRGQQVTLSCSPISGHRSVSWYQQTPGQGLQFLFEYFSETQRNKGNFPGRFSGRQFSNSRSEMNVSTLELGDSALYLCASSSASLGEQYFGPGTRLTVT.

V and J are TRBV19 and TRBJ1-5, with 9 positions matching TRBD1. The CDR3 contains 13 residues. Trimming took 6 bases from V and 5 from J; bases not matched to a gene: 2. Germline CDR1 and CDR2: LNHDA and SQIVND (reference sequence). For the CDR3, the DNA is TGTGCCAGTAGGGGGACAGGGTATCAGCCCCAGCATTTT. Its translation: CASRGTGYQPQHF.

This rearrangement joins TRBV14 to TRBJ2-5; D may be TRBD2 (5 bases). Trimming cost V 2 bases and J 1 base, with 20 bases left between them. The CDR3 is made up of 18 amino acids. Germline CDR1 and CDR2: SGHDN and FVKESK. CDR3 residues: CASSQHGLAYGPQETQYF. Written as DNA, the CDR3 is TGTGCCAGCAGCCAACATGGCCTAGCTTATGGGCCCCAAGAGACCCAGTACTTC.

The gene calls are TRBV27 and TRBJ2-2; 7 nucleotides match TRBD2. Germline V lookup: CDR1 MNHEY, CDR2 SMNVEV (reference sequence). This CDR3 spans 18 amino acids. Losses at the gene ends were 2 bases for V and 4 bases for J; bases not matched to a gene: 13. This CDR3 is CASSLTGAGRGITGELFF. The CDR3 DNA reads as TGTGCCAGCAGTTTAACCGGAGCGGGGCGGGGTATCACCGGGGAGCTGTTTTTT.

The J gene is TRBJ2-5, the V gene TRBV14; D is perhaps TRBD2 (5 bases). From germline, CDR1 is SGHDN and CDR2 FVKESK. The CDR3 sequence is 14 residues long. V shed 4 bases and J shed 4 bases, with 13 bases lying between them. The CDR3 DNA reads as TGTGCCAGCAGCCGGAATGGACTGGGAGAGACCCAGTACTTC. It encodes CASSRNGLGETQYF.

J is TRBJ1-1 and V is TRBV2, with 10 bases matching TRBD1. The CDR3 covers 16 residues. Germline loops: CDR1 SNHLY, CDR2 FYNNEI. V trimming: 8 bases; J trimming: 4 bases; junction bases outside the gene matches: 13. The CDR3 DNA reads TGTGCCAGCCTATTTCTGGACAGGGGGAGGCTCACTGAAGCTTTCTTT. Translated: CASLFLDRGRLTEAFF.

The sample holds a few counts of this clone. CDR3 DNA: TGTGCCAGCTTCGGGAGCGGGAGCTATGGCTACACCTTC. Amino acid sequence: CASFGSGSYGYTF. The genes are TRBV25-1 and TRBJ1-2; D is unclear. V was shortened by 8 bases and J by 4 bases, with 14 bases between the two germline ends. Germline CDR1 reads MGHDK; CDR2 reads SYGVNS. This CDR3 region has 13 residues.

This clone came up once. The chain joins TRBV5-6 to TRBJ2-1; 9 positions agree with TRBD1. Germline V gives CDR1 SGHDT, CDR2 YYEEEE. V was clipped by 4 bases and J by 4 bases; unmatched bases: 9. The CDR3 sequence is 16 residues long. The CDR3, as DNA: TGTGCCAGCAGCGCATCCGGGACAGGGAAGTACAATGAGCAGTTCTTC. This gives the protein CASSASGTGKYNEQFF.

CDR3 sequence (DNA): TGTGCCAGCAGCAATGGGTTCGGGACAGGGGGCAAGTACGAGCAGTACTTC. Its protein product is CASSNGFGTGGKYEQYF. The chain combines TRBV21-1 with TRBJ2-7; whether TRBD1, the table's D call, matches the DNA was not checked. TRBV21-1 is recorded as a pseudogene. The CDR3 is 17 amino acids.

DNA of the CDR3: TGTGCCAGCAGAGCGGGGGCCCAAGAGACCCAGTACTTC. This codes for CASRAGAQETQYF. This chain connects TRBV3-1 (or the pseudogene TRBV3-2) to TRBJ2-5, with TRBD2 identical over 8 bases. This CDR3 has 13 amino acids. Germline V gene lookup returns CDR1 LGHDT and CDR2 YNNKEL (reference sequence). The J segment lost 1 base and the V segment lost 6 bases, leaving 1 base of the junction unmatched.

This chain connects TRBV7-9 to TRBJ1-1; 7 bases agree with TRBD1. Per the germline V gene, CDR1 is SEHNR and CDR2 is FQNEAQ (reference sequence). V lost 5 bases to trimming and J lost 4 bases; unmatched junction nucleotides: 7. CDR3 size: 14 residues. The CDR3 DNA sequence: TGTGCCAGCAGCCCGGGGGACAGTCGCACTGAAGCTTTCTTT. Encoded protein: CASSPGDSRTEAFF.

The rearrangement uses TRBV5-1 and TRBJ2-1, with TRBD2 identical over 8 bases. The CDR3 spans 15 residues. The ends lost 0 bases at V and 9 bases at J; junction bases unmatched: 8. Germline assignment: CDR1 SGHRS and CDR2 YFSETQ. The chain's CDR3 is CASSLAGGRWREQFF. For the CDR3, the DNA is TGCGCCAGCAGCTTGGCGGGGGGGAGGTGGCGTGAGCAGTTCTTC.

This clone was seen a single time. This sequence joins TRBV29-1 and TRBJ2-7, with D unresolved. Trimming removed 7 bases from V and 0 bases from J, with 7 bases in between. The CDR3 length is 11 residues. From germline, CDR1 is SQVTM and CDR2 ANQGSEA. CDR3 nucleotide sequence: TGCAGCGCCCGGAGCTCCTACGAGCAGTACTTC. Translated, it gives CSARSSYEQYF.

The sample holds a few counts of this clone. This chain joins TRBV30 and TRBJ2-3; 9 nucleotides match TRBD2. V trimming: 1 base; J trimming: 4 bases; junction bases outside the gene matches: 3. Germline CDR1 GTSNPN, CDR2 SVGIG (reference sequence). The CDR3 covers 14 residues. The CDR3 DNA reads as TGTGCCTGGAGTGGCGGGGGGGAACCAGATACGCAGTATTTT. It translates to CAWSGGGEPDTQYF.

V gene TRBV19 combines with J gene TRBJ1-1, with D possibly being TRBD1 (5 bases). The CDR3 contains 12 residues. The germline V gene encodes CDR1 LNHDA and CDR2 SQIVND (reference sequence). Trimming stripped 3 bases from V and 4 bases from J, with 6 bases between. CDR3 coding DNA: TGTGCCAGTAGTATCAGGGCCACTGAAGCTTTCTTT. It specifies CASSIRATEAFF.

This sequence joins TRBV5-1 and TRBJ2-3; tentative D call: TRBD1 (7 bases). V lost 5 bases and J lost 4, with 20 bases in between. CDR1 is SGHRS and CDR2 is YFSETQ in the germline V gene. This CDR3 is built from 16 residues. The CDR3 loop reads CASSSERQGGADTQYF. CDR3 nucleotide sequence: TGCGCCAGCAGTTCCGAAAGACAGGGAGGAGCAGATACGCAGTATTTT. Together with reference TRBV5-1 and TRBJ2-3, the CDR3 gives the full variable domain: KAGVTQTPRYLIKTRGQQVTLSCSPISGHRSVSWYQQTPGQGLQFLFEYFSETQRNKGNFPGRFSGRQFSNSRSEMNVSTLELGDSALYLCASSSERQGGADTQYFGPGTRLTVL.

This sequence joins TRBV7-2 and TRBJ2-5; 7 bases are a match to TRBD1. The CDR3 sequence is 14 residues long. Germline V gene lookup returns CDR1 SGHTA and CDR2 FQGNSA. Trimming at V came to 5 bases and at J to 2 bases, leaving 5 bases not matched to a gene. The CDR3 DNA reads TGTGCCAGCAGCCCCAGGGGGTTACAAGAGACCCAGTACTTC. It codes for CASSPRGLQETQYF. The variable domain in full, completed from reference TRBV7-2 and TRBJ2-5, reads GAGVSQSPSNKVTEKGKDVELRCDPISGHTALYWYRQSLGQGLEFLIYFQGNSAPDKSGLPSDRFSAERTGGSVSTLTIQRTQQEDSAVYLCASSPRGLQETQYFGPGTRLLVL.

The CDR3 loop is CASSPGPDRLVSPLHF. CDR3 in DNA: TGTGCCAGCAGTCCCGGCCCGGACAGGCTAGTTTCACCCCTCCACTTT. The chain employs TRBV27 and TRBJ1-6, with 7 positions matching TRBD1. The CDR3 spans 16 residues. Germline CDR1 and CDR2: MNHEY and SMNVEV (reference sequence). V gave up 5 bases and J gave up 9 bases; unmatched junction bases: 13.

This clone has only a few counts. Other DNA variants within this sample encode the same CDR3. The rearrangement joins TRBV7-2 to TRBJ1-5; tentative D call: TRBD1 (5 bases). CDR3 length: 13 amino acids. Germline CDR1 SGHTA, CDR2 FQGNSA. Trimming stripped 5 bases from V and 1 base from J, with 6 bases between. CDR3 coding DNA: TGTGCCAGCAGCCCAGGGAGCAATCAGCCCCAGCATTTT. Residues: CASSPGSNQPQHF.

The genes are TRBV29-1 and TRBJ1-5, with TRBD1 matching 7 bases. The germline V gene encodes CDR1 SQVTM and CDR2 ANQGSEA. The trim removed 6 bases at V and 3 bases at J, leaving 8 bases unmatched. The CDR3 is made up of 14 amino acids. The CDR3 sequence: CSVAQGNNNQPQHF. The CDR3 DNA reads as TGCAGCGTAGCACAGGGGAATAACAATCAGCCCCAGCATTTT.

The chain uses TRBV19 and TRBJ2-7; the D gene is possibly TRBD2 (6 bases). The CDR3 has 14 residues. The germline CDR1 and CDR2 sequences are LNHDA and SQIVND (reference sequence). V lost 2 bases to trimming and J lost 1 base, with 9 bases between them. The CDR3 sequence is CASSINGGSYEQYF. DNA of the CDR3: TGTGCCAGTAGTATAAACGGGGGATCCTACGAGCAGTACTTC.

The CDR3 loop is CASSSLSTDTQYF. CDR3 coding DNA: TGTGCCAGCAGCAGCCTTAGCACAGATACGCAGTATTTT. The chain employs TRBV9 and TRBJ2-3; D unresolved. The CDR3 covers 13 residues. The V end was cut by 4 bases, the J end by 0 bases, with 6 bases between. The germline CDR1 and CDR2 sequences are SGDLS and YYNGEE.

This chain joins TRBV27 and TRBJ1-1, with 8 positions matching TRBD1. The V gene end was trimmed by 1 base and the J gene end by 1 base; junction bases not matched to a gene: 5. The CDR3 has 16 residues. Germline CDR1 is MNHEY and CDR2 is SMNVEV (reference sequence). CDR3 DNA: TGTGCCAGCAGTTTATTGGGACAGGTGAAGAACACTGAAGCTTTCTTT. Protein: CASSLLGQVKNTEAFF.

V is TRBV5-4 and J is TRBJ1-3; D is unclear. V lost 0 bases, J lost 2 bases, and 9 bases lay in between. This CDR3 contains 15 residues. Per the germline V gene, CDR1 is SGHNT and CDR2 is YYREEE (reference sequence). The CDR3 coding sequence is TGTGCCAGCAGCTTGGACAGTCACACTGGAAACACCATATATTTT. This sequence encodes CASSLDSHTGNTIYF.

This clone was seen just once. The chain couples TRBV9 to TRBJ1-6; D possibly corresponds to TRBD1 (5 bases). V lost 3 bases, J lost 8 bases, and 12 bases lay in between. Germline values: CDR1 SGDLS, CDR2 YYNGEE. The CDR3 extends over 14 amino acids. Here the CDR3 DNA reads TGTGCCAGCAGCGCCCGACAGCGGGATTCACCCCTCCACTTT. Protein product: CASSARQRDSPLHF.